This is a list of T cell receptor beta chains from one sample in a study of CDR3 diversity in severe acne. Each CDR3 protein gets one entry after TCRdb re-called the PCR reads with MiXCR. Among approximately 84,000 distinct CDR3 sequences listed, 45% to 55% were seen once. The material sequenced was blood. These receptors originate from a male donor in good health, without acne. CDR3s include the opening cysteine and the closing phenylalanine or tryptophan. The D gene is left open where the match is weak. The listing skips clone size in some rows; elsewhere it reads once, few, many or a size class.

DNA	CDR3	D	V	J	size
TGTGCCAGCAGCATCGGGACAGGGCAAGAGACCCAGTACTTC	CASSIGTGQETQYF	TRBD1	TRBV5-4	TRBJ2-5	once
TGTGCCAGCAGCAAAGGGCTAGCGGCGGTTGTAGAGCAGTACTTC	CASSKGLAAVVEQYF	TRBD2	TRBV11-2	TRBJ2-7	many
TGTGCCAGCAGCCCAGAGACGGTTAACTATGGCTACACCTTC	CASSPETVNYGYTF	-	TRBV7-9	TRBJ1-2	-
TGCAGTGCCAGTGACCGGATCGGCTACACCTTC	CSASDRIGYTF	-	TRBV20-1	TRBJ1-2	many
TGCAGCGTTCTCGAGAAGTACGAGCAGTACTTC	CSVLEKYEQYF	-	TRBV29-1	TRBJ2-7	-
TGTGCCAGCAGCCTTGCGGGCATGAACACTGAAGCTTTCTTT	CASSLAGMNTEAFF	-	TRBV14	TRBJ1-1	-
TGTGCCAGCAGCTTAGCCTCCTGGGGCAGGGGGCTTAGTGAGACCCAGTACTTC	CASSLASWGRGLSETQYF	TRBD1	TRBV11-3	TRBJ2-5	many
TGTGCTAGTGGTGGGGGCCAATTGAGGACTGAAGCTTTCTTT	CASGGGQLRTEAFF	-	TRBV12-5	TRBJ1-1	-
TGTGCCAGCAGTCCATCACTAGCGCCCCAAGAGACCCAGTACTTC	CASSPSLAPQETQYF	TRBD2	TRBV2	TRBJ2-5	once
TGTGCCAGCAGCTTGGAGCAGGGCACCGGGGATTCACCCTTT	CASSLEQGTGDSPF	-	TRBV7-6	TRBJ2-2	-
TGCGCCGGCAGCTGGGGGGGATTATACGAGCAGTACTTC	CAGSWGGLYEQYF	TRBD2	TRBV5-1	TRBJ2-7	-
TGTGCCACCAGTGATCCCCACCACTATGGCTACACCTTC	CATSDPHHYGYTF	-	TRBV24-1	TRBJ1-2	many
TGTGCCAGCAGCGTCGACAGGAGTAATCCCAATGAGCAGTTCTTC	CASSVDRSNPNEQFF	-	TRBV9	TRBJ2-1	many
TGTGCCAGCAGCACGTATAGCGGGGGAAGGGAGCAGTACTTC	CASSTYSGGREQYF	TRBD2	TRBV9	TRBJ2-7	-
TGTGCCAGCAGCTTTGGGTCCCCCGGCTCTGGAAACACCATATATTTT	CASSFGSPGSGNTIYF	-	TRBV5-6	TRBJ1-3	many
TGTGCCAGCAGCACATACAGGGGGTCGGGAGAGACCCAGTACTTC	CASSTYRGSGETQYF	TRBD1	TRBV7-3	TRBJ2-5	many
TGTGTGCGCTGGACCTCAAGTCCCGATTCACCCCTCCACTTT	CVRWTSSPDSPLHF	-	TRBV5-5	TRBJ1-6	once
TGCGCCAGCAGCCCGGAACCGTCGGAAGCTTTCTTT	CASSPEPSEAFF	-	TRBV5-1	TRBJ1-1	-
TGTGCCAGCAGCCCCGACAGGTCGTACAATGAGCAGTTCTTC	CASSPDRSYNEQFF	-	TRBV7-2	TRBJ2-1	-
TGTGCCAGCAGCTCACGGACAGGGATGGGTCAGCCCCAGCATTTT	CASSSRTGMGQPQHF	TRBD1	TRBV7-6	TRBJ1-5	-
TGCAGTGCTAGTTTGGCTAGCGGGAGGTACGGGCCACAAGAGACCCAGTACTTC	CSASLASGRYGPQETQYF	TRBD2	TRBV20-1	TRBJ2-5	many
TGTGCCAGCAGTTTACGCCTCCGAACGGACGAGCAGTACTTC	CASSLRLRTDEQYF	-	TRBV12-3/TRBV12-4	TRBJ2-7	-
TGCAGTGCTGACCGCGGGACAGGGGGACTTAGGGACGAGCAGTACTTC	CSADRGTGGLRDEQYF	TRBD1	TRBV20-1	TRBJ2-7	-
TGTGCCAGCAGACCCAGGGATCTAGGGAACTATGGCTACACCTTC	CASRPRDLGNYGYTF	-	TRBV25-1	TRBJ1-2	-